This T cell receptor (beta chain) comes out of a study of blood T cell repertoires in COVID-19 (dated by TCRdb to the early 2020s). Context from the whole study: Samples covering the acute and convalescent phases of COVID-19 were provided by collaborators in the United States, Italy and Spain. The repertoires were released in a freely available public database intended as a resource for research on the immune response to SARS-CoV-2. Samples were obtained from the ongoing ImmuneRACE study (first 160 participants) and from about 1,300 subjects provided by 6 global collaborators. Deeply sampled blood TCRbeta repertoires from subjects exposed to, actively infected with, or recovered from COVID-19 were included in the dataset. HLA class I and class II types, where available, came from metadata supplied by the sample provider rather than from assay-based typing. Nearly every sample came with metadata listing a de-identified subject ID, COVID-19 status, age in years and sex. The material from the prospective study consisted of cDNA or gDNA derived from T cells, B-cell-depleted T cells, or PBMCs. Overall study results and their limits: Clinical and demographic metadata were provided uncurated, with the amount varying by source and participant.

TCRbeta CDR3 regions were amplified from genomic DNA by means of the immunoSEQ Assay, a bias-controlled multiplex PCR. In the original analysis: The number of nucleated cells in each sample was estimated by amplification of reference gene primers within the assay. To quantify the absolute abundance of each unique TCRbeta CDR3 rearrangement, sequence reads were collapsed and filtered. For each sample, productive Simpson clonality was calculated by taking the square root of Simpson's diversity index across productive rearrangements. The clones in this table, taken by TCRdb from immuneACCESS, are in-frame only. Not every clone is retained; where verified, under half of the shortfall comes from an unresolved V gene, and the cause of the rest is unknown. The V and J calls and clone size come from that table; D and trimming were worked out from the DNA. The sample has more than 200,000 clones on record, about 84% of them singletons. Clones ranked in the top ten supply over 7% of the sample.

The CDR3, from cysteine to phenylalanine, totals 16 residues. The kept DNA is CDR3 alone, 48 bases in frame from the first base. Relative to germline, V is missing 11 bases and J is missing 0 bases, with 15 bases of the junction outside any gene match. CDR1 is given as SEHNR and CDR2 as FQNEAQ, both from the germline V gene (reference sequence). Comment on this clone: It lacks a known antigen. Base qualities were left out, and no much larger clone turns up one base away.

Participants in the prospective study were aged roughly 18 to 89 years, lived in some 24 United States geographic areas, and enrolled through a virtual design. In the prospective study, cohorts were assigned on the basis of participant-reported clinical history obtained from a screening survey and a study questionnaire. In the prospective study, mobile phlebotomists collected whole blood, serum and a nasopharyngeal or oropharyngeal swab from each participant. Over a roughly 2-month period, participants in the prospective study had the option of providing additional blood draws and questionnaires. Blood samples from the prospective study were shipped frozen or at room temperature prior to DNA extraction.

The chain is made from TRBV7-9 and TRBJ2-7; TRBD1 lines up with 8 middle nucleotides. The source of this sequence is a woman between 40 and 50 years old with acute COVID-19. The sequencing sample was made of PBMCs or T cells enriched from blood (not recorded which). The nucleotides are TGTGCCGGCAACGCTTGGGACAGGACAAGCTCCTACGAGCAGTACTTC. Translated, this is CAGNAWDRTSSYEQYF. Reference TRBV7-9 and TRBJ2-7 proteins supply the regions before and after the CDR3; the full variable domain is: DTGVSQNPRHKITKRGQNVTFRCDPISEHNRLYWYRQTLGQGPEFLTYFQNEAQLEKSRLLSDRFSAERPKGSFSTLEIQRTEQGDSAMYLCAGNAWDRTSSYEQYFGPGTRLTVT.